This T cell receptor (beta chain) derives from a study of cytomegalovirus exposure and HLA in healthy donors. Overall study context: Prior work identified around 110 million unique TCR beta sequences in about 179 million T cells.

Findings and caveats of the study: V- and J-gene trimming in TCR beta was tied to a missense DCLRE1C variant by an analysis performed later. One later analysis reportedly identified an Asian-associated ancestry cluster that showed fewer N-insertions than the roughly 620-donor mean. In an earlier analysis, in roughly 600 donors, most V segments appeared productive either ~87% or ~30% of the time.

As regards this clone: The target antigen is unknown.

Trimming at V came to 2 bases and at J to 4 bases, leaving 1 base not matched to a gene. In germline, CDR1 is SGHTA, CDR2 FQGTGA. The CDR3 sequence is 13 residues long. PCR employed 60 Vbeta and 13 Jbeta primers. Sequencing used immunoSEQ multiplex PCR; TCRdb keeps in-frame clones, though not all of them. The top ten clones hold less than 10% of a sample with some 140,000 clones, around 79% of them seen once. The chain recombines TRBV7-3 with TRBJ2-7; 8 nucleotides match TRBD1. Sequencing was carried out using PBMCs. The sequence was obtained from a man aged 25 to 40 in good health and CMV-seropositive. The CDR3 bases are TGTGCCAGCAGCTTAGACAGGGGTTACGAGCAGTACTTC. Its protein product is CASSLDRGYEQYF.